This entry features one T cell receptor beta chain sequence. The antigen remains unidentified. With 60 Vbeta and 13 Jbeta primers, the PCR was carried out. Here immunoSEQ multiplex PCR was the method, and the copy in TCRdb shows in-frame clones only, minus some. The sample includes approximately 190,000 clones. These data come from a study of cytomegalovirus exposure and HLA in healthy donors. Looking at the study overall: Approximately 83 million unique TCRs from HLA-typed donors were held in an early data release.

Study observations and caveats: In an earlier analysis, productive rearrangement rates for most beta V segments clustered near 87% or 30%. Reportedly, fewer N-insertions than the 666-donor mean appeared in an Asian-associated ancestry cluster in a later analysis.

Sequenced material: PBMCs. The origin of this receptor is a boy aged 10-17 years in good health and CMV-seronegative.

The CDR3 bases are TGCGCCAGCAGCCAACAAATCCCGTTTTTGAGCTACGAGCAGTACTTC. It is translated as CASSQQIPFLSYEQYF. The chain uses TRBV4-1 and TRBJ2-7; D uncertain. The CDR3 covers 16 residues. Deletions cut 2 bases from V and 3 bases from J, with 17 bases between. Germline CDR1 reads MGHRA; CDR2 reads YSYEKL.